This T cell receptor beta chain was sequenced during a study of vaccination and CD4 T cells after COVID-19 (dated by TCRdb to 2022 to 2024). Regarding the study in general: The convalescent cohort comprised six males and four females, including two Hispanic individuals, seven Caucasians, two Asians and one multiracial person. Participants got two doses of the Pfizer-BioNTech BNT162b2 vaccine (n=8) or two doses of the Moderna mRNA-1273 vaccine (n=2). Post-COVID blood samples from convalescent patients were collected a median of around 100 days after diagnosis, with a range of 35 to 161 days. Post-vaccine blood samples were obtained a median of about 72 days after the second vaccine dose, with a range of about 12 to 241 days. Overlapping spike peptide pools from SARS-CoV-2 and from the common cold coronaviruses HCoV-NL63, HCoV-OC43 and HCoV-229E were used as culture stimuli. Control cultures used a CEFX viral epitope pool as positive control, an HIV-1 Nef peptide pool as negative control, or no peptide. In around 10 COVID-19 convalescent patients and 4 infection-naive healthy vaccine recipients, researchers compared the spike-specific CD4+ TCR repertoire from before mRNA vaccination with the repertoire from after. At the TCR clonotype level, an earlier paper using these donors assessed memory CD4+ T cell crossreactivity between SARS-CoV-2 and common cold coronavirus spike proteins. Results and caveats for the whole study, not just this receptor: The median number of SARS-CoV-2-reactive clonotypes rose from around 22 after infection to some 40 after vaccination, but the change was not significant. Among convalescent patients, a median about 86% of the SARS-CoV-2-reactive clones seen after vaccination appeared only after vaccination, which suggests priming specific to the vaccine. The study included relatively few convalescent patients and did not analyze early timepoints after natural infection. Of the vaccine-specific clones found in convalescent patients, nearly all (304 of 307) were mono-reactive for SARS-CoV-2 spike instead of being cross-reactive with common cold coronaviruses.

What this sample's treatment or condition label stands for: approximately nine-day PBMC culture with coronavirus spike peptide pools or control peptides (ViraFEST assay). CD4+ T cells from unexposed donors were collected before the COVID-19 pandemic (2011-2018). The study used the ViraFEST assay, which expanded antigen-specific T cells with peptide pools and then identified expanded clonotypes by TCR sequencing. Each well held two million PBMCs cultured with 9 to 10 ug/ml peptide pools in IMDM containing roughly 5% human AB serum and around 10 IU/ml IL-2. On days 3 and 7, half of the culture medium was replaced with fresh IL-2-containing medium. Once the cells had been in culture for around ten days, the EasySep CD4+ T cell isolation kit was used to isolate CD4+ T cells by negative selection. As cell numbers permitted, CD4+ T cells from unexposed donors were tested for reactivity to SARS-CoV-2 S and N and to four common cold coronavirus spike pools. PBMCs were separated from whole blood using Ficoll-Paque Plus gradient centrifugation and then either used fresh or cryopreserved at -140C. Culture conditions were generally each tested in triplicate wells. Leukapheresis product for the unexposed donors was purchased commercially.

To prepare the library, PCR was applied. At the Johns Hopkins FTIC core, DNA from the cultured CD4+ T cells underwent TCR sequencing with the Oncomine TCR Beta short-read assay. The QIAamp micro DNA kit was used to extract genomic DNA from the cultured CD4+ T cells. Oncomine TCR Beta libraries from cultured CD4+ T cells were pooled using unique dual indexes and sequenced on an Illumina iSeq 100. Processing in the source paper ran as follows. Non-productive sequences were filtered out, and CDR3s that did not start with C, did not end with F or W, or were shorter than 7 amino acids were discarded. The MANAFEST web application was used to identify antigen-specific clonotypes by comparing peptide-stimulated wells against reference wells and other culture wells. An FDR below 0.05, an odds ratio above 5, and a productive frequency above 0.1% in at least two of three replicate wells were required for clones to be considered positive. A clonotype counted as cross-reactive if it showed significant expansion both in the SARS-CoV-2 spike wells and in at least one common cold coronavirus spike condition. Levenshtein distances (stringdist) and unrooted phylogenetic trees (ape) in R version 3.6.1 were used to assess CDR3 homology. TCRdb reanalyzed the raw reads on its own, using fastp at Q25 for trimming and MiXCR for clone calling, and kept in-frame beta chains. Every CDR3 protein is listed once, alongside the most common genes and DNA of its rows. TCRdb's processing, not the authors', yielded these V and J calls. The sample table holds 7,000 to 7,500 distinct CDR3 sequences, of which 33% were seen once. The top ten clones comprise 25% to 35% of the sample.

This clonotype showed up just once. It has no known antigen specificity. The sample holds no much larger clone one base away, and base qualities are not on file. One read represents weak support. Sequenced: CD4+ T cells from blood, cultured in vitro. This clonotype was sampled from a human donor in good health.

In nucleotide form, the sequence is TGTGCCAGCAGTTCAGGGGGCAATCAGCCCCAGCATTTT. Its product reads: CASSSGGNQPQHF. The rearrangement joined TRBV12-3 or TRBV12-4 to TRBJ1-5, with TRBD1 as a weak D call on 6 bases. Trimming costs V 4 bases and J 2 bases, and their ends lie 6 bases apart. The CDR3 numbers 13 residues from cysteine through phenylalanine. Just the 39-base CDR3 DNA is kept, in frame starting at base 1.